One and the same sample provided the 32 T cell receptor beta chains below, sequenced in a study of blood T cell repertoires in COVID-19. Sequenced by immunoSEQ multiplex PCR; TCRdb stores in-frame clones only, minus some. The data show over 60,000 clones, more than 75% seen once. The material sequenced was peripheral blood. These receptors were taken from a woman in her fifties or sixties with acute or convalescent COVID-19.

This chain joins TRBV29-1 and TRBJ1-3; D remains ambiguous. Germline V CDR1 and CDR2: SQVTM, ANQGSEA. The CDR3 loop spans 14 amino acids. V was pared by 6 bases and J by 0 bases, with 12 bases between. CDR3 DNA sequence: TGCAGCGTAATTTCCCGCGACTCTGGAAACACCATATATTTT. The encoded protein is CSVISRDSGNTIYF.

This clone appeared a few times. The chain combines TRBV27 with TRBJ1-2, with a weak D call TRBD1 (5 bases). The CDR3 loop spans 13 amino acids. Germline V gives CDR1 MNHEY, CDR2 SMNVEV (reference sequence). V dropped 5 bases and J dropped 1 base, with 8 bases sitting between them. This CDR3 is CASSPTVNYGYTF. The CDR3 DNA is TGTGCCAGCAGTCCGACAGTTAACTATGGCTACACCTTC.

The chain has TRBV28 and TRBJ1-2, with 8 bases matching TRBD1. V lost 5 bases, J lost 2 bases, and 4 bases stayed unmatched. The germline V gene encodes CDR1 MDHEN and CDR2 SYDVKM. The CDR3 has 14 residues. The CDR3 protein is CASSGTGGNYGYTF. CDR3 DNA sequence: TGTGCCAGCAGTGGAACAGGGGGGAACTATGGCTACACCTTC.

The chain couples TRBV11-3 to TRBJ1-1, with a weak D call TRBD1 (6 bases). This CDR3 is 14 amino acids long. V lost 0 bases and J lost 7, with 12 bases in between. The germline V gene encodes CDR1 SGHNT and CDR2 YENEEA. This CDR3 is CASSLEASDSEAFF. The CDR3 bases are TGTGCCAGCAGCTTAGAAGCGTCGGACAGTGAAGCTTTCTTT.

The chain recombines TRBV9 with TRBJ1-5; D may be TRBD1 (5 bases). Germline CDR1 is SGDLS and CDR2 is YYNGEE. The length of the CDR3 is 14 residues. V was cut by 3 bases and J by 4 bases, with 11 bases left in between. DNA for the CDR3: TGTGCCAGCAGCGCCACAGGTTTGAATCAGCCCCAGCATTTT. Translating gives CASSATGLNQPQHF.

This chain joins TRBV12-3 or TRBV12-4 and TRBJ1-2; unclear D gene. Trimming removed 5 bases at V and 8 bases at J, with 12 bases between. The CDR3 runs to 12 residues. CDR3: CASSPVQEGYTF. CDR3 coding DNA: TGTGCCAGCAGTCCCGTCCAGGAAGGCTACACCTTC.

The genes are TRBV6-1 and TRBJ2-7; no clear D. There are 16 residues in the CDR3. V was cut by 3 bases and J by 2 bases, with 17 bases left in between. Germline assignment: CDR1 MNHNS and CDR2 SASEGT. DNA for the CDR3: TGTGCCAGCAGTGAGAACCAACTTACGGTAGCCTACGAGCAGTACTTC. This sequence encodes CASSENQLTVAYEQYF.

The V call is TRBV13, the J call TRBJ1-5; possible D gene TRBD1, 6 bases. With 4 bases removed from V and 3 bases from J, the gap between germline ends came to 13 bases. The CDR3 is 15 residues long. Germline assignment: CDR1 PRHDT and CDR2 FYEKMQ (reference sequence). The CDR3 spells CASSSRTETNQPQHF. CDR3 DNA: TGTGCCAGCAGCTCCCGGACAGAAACCAATCAGCCCCAGCATTTT.

Regarding this clone: Germline and junction disagree at one end, which may indicate a read error. This chain links TRBV13 with TRBJ1-6; D gene ambiguous. CDR1 is PRHDT, CDR2 FYEKMQ, per germline (reference sequence). The CDR3 spans 14 residues. The CDR3 protein is CASSSSSNNSPLHF. In nucleotides, the CDR3 is TGTGCCAGCAGCTCAAGCTCCAATAATTCACCCCTCCACTTT.

The genes are TRBV4-2 and TRBJ2-7; 8 bases fit TRBD2. V lost 0 bases, J lost 1 base, and 5 bases stayed unmatched. Germline CDR1 LGHNA, CDR2 YNFKEQ. This CDR3 spans 16 amino acids. As DNA, the CDR3 is TGTGCCAGCAGCCAAGAAAGGACTAGCCTTTCCTACGAGCAGTACTTC. This sequence encodes CASSQERTSLSYEQYF.

In its sample, this clone was seen a few times. V usage is TRBV4-2 and J usage is TRBJ1-6; 8 bases align to TRBD1. The CDR3 has 16 amino acids. The germline V gene encodes CDR1 LGHNA and CDR2 YNFKEQ. V lost 2 bases to trimming and J lost 9 bases; unmatched junction nucleotides: 9. The DNA of the CDR3 is TGTGCCAGCAGCCAACTTGGACAGGGCAGTCGTTCACCCCTCCACTTT. Its protein is CASSQLGQGSRSPLHF.

This clone has more than one count but fewer than ten. This sequence joins TRBV5-5 and TRBJ2-1; D is perhaps TRBD1 (6 bases). The CDR3 is 15 residues long. Germline V CDR1 and CDR2: SGHKS, YYEKEE (reference sequence). The V end was cut by 2 bases, the J end by 5 bases, with 14 bases between. The CDR3 nucleotides read TGTGCCAGCAGCTTCCAGGGGTCCACCAACAATGAGCAGTTCTTC. This codes for CASSFQGSTNNEQFF.

The genes are TRBV7-9 and TRBJ1-2; 9 bases align to TRBD1. Germline trimming cut 3 bases from V and 2 bases from J; bases unmatched to any gene: 1. The CDR3 spans 14 residues. Germline-derived CDR1 and CDR2 are SEHNR and FQNEAQ (reference sequence). The CDR3 here is CASSLGQGNYGYTF. The CDR3 coding sequence is TGTGCCAGCAGCTTGGGACAGGGCAACTATGGCTACACCTTC.

The J gene is TRBJ1-5, the V gene TRBV6-5, with TRBD1 as a possible D gene (5 bases). The CDR3 sequence is 13 residues long. Trimming took off 6 bases at V and 7 bases at J, with 13 bases between the two ends. CDR1 and CDR2 (germline): MNHEY, SVGAGI. The CDR3 protein is CASRNGQGQPQHF. The DNA of the CDR3 is TGTGCCAGCAGGAACGGACAAGGACAGCCCCAGCATTTT.

The chain links TRBV5-8 to TRBJ1-5; 10 nucleotides match TRBD1. The junction had 6 bases not matched to a gene; V was cut back by 3 bases and J by 6 bases. This CDR3 region has 15 residues. The germline CDR1 and CDR2 sequences are SGHTS and YDEGEE. CDR3 in DNA: TGTGCCAGCAGCTCGGACAGGGGGATCGTTCAGCCCCAGCATTTT. It translates to CASSSDRGIVQPQHF. The entire variable domain, with the rest obtained from reference TRBV5-8 and TRBJ1-5, is as follows: EAGVTQSPTHLIKTRGQQATLRCSPISGHTSVYWYQQALGLGLQFLLWYDEGEERNRGNFPPRFSGRQFPNYSSELNVNALELEDSALYLCASSSDRGIVQPQHFGDGTRLSIL.

This clone was recorded a few times. The J gene is TRBJ2-7, the V gene TRBV5-4; 9 bases are shared with TRBD1. Germline trimming cut 6 bases from V and 7 bases from J; bases unmatched to any gene: 8. The CDR3 runs to 13 residues. Germline-derived CDR1 and CDR2 are SGHNT and YYREEE (reference sequence). DNA for the CDR3: TGTGCCAGCACGGGACAGGGAATAGTAGAGCAGTACTTC. It encodes CASTGQGIVEQYF. Full variable domain (rest looked up from reference TRBV5-4 and TRBJ2-7): ETGVTQSPTHLIKTRGQQVTLRCSSQSGHNTVSWYQQALGQGPQFIFQYYREEENGRGNFPPRFSGLQFPNYSSELNVNALELDDSALYLCASTGQGIVEQYFGPGTRLTVT.

This clone appeared a single time. The chain employs TRBV5-1 and TRBJ1-1, with 7 bases matching TRBD1. V was pared by 4 bases and J by 3 bases, with 3 bases of the junction left unmatched. CDR1 and CDR2 (germline): SGHRS, YFSETQ. CDR3 length equals 13 residues. For the CDR3, the DNA is TGCGCCAGCAGCGAACAGGGGCACACTGAAGCTTTCTTT. It translates to CASSEQGHTEAFF.

V is TRBV6-6 and J is TRBJ1-4; 7 bases map to TRBD1. The germline V gene has CDR1 MNHNY and CDR2 SVGAGI (reference sequence). The CDR3 has 16 residues. J gave up 1 base and V 7 bases, and 9 bases lay outside the gene matches. The CDR3: CASNTQGFETNEKLFF. The CDR3 bases are TGTGCCAGCAACACACAGGGGTTTGAAACTAATGAAAAACTGTTTTTT.

The genes are TRBV6-4 and TRBJ2-3; D ambiguous. Trimming cost V 2 bases and J 1 base, with 7 bases left between them. CDR1 is MRHNA, CDR2 SNTAGT, per germline. There are 14 residues in the CDR3. In DNA, the CDR3 is TGTGCCAGCAGTGACGGAGAGGGCACAGATACGCAGTATTTT. Translated, it gives CASSDGEGTDTQYF.

The table lists this clone with a count of one. The chain is built from TRBV5-1 and TRBJ1-6; 7 positions agree with TRBD1. The CDR3 is 15 residues long. Germline V gene lookup returns CDR1 SGHRS and CDR2 YFSETQ. J was trimmed by 11 bases and V by 1 base; bases with no gene match: 9. CDR3 residues: CASSLREGAAAPLHF. In DNA, the CDR3 is TGCGCCAGCAGCTTGCGCGAGGGGGCAGCGGCACCCCTCCACTTT.

The rearrangement links TRBV19 to TRBJ1-2, with a weak D call TRBD1 (5 bases). V was cut by 5 bases and J by 0 bases, with 10 bases left in between. Germline CDR1 reads LNHDA; CDR2 reads SQIVND (reference sequence). This CDR3 spans 14 amino acids. DNA of the CDR3: TGTGCCAGTAGTTTGGCAGGGACTAACTATGGCTACACCTTC. Its protein product is CASSLAGTNYGYTF.

The chain links TRBV2 to TRBJ2-1, with 12 positions matching TRBD2. V lost 0 bases and J lost 6; bases outside the gene matches: 9. Germline V gives CDR1 SNHLY, CDR2 FYNNEI. The CDR3 consists of 18 residues. In DNA, the CDR3 is TGTGCCAGCAGTGAAGCCCTCTGGACTAGCGGGGCTTCCAATGAGCAGTTCTTC. Translating gives CASSEALWTSGASNEQFF.

The genes are TRBV20-1 and TRBJ2-7, with a tentative D call TRBD2 (5 bases). V gave up 3 bases and J gave up 7 bases, with 19 bases separating them. CDR3 length equals 14 residues. Germline CDR1 reads DFQATT; CDR2 reads SNEGSKA (reference sequence). The CDR3 bases are TGCAGTGCTAGTTCGGACTTGAAAGTTAGGGAGCAGTACTTC. Encoded protein: CSASSDLKVREQYF.

CDR3 region: CASRDRVNTGELFF. CDR3 DNA: TGCGCCAGCAGAGACAGGGTGAACACCGGGGAGCTGTTTTTT. This sequence joins TRBV5-1 and TRBJ2-2, with TRBD1 matching over 7 bases. V lost 5 bases and J lost 1; bases outside the gene matches: 2. This CDR3 has 14 amino acids. Germline CDR1 and CDR2: SGHRS and YFSETQ.

This clone was seen only a few times. The chain carries TRBV2 and TRBJ1-4, with D unclear. V was cut by 6 bases and J by 6 bases, with 14 bases left in between. The CDR3 covers 14 residues. Germline V gene sequence: CDR1 SNHLY, CDR2 FYNNEI. The CDR3 here is CASRVRGWDEKLFF. For the CDR3, the DNA is TGTGCCAGCAGAGTCCGGGGTTGGGATGAAAAACTGTTTTTT.

Concerning this clone: Other DNA sequences in the sample encode the same CDR3. The J gene is TRBJ1-1, the V gene TRBV7-9; 9 positions agree with TRBD1. Germline assignment: CDR1 SEHNR and CDR2 FQNEAQ (reference sequence). V was clipped by 5 bases and J by 3 bases; unmatched bases: 1. The CDR3 is 13 amino acids. The CDR3 nucleotides read TGTGCCAGCAGCAGACAGGGGGACACTGAAGCTTTCTTT. It encodes CASSRQGDTEAFF. The full variable domain, completed using reference TRBV7-9 and TRBJ1-1, is DTGVSQNPRHKITKRGQNVTFRCDPISEHNRLYWYRQTLGQGPEFLTYFQNEAQLEKSRLLSDRFSAERPKGSFSTLEIQRTEQGDSAMYLCASSRQGDTEAFFGQGTRLTVV.

The chain is built from TRBV14 and TRBJ2-7; 7 nucleotides line up with TRBD1. With V trimmed by 0 bases and J by 4 bases, 3 bases remained unmatched. CDR1 and CDR2 from the germline V gene are SGHDN and FVKESK. The CDR3 has 14 residues. The chain's CDR3 is CASSQEQGIYEQYF. CDR3 nucleotides: TGTGCCAGCAGCCAAGAACAGGGGATTTACGAGCAGTACTTC.

The V call is TRBV6-5, the J call TRBJ2-7; the match to TRBD2 covers 9 bases. Germline CDR1 MNHEY, CDR2 SVGAGI. The CDR3 is made up of 12 amino acids. V dropped 6 bases and J dropped 6; count of bases not matched to a gene: 3. CDR3 coding DNA: TGTGCCAGCAGAGAGACTAGCGGCGAGCAGTACTTC. Its protein product is CASRETSGEQYF.

This clone was picked up one time. The V gene is TRBV7-2, the J gene TRBJ1-2; D is unclear. V was pared by 1 base and J by 4 bases, with 10 bases between. Looked up from germline, CDR1 is SGHTA and CDR2 is FQGNSA. The CDR3 extends over 14 amino acids. CDR3 in amino acids: CASSLVQTPYGYTF. CDR3 nucleotides: TGTGCCAGCAGCTTAGTCCAGACTCCCTATGGCTACACCTTC.

The J gene is TRBJ2-1, the V gene TRBV4-1; 11 bases match TRBD2. Germline V gene lookup returns CDR1 MGHRA and CDR2 YSYEKL. V dropped 3 bases and J dropped 6; count of bases not matched to a gene: 4. CDR3 length equals 15 residues. The CDR3 DNA is TGCGCCAGCAGCCAGGTAGCGGGGGGGAGCAATGAGCAGTTCTTC. Translating it yields CASSQVAGGSNEQFF.

This chain uses TRBV13 with TRBJ1-2; D unclear. V was trimmed by 3 bases and J by 8 bases, leaving 16 bases between them. This CDR3 is built from 14 residues. CDR1 and CDR2 from the germline V gene are PRHDT and FYEKMQ (reference sequence). In DNA, the CDR3 is TGTGCCAGCAGCTTGTATGCCCCCTCCAGGGGCTACACCTTC. The encoded protein is CASSLYAPSRGYTF.

The chain's CDR3 is CAWSVPPSGTGGDGYTF. The CDR3 DNA is TGTGCCTGGAGTGTCCCCCCTTCCGGGACAGGAGGAGATGGCTACACCTTC. The rearrangement joins TRBV30 to TRBJ1-2; 8 bases fit TRBD1. Germline CDR1 reads GTSNPN; CDR2 reads SVGIG (reference sequence). The CDR3 consists of 17 residues. Trimming took 0 bases from V and 6 from J; bases not matched to a gene: 15.